The 4 T cell receptor beta chains reported below all come from one sample, sequenced in a study of blood T cell repertoires in COVID-19. The data were produced by immunoSEQ multiplex PCR, yet TCRdb's version contains in-frame clones alone and is incomplete. The sample records around 300,000 clones, around 89% being singletons. Material for sequencing was PBMCs or T cells enriched from blood (not recorded which). Source of these receptors: a woman in her late teens or twenties who had recovered from COVID-19.

In the case of this clone: Within the sample, other DNA sequences also encode this same CDR3. The chain links TRBV19 to TRBJ2-7; TRBD1 agrees at 8 bases. The CDR3 is made up of 13 amino acids. V was clipped by 9 bases and J by 1 base; unmatched bases: 5. Germline CDR1 reads LNHDA; CDR2 reads SQIVND (reference sequence). CDR3: CASGQGSSYEQYF. CDR3 coding DNA: TGTGCCAGCGGACAGGGCAGTTCCTACGAGCAGTACTTC.

This chain joins TRBV4-1 and TRBJ1-6; the match to TRBD1 covers 7 bases. Looked up from germline, CDR1 is MGHRA and CDR2 is YSYEKL. V was clipped by 6 bases and J by 8 bases; unmatched bases: 10. CDR3 length: 15 residues. In nucleotides, the CDR3 is TGCGCCAGCAGTAACACAGGGGTGGTTTATTCACCCCTCCACTTT. Amino acid sequence: CASSNTGVVYSPLHF.

The chain combines TRBV29-1 with TRBJ1-2, with 8 bases matching TRBD1. Germline V gene sequence: CDR1 SQVTM, CDR2 ANQGSEA. Trimming took 1 base from V and 7 from J; bases not matched to a gene: 2. The CDR3 is made up of 12 amino acids. The CDR3 DNA reads as TGCAGCGTTGAAGGGACAGGGTTTGGCTACACCTTC. Protein sequence: CSVEGTGFGYTF.

The chain joins TRBV18 to TRBJ2-2, with 9 nucleotides matching TRBD1. The CDR3 covers 15 residues. Germline V gene lookup returns CDR1 KGHSH and CDR2 LQKENI. V was clipped by 0 bases and J by 7 bases; unmatched bases: 3. The CDR3 nucleotides read TGTGCCAGCTCACCACCGCGGACAGGGGACGGGGAGCTGTTTTTT. It is translated as CASSPPRTGDGELFF.